A selection of T cell receptor beta chains follows, all from one sample in a study of identical twins. TCRdb used MiXCR to reprocess the 5' RACE reads, holding one entry per CDR3 protein. Of around 230,000 distinct CDR3 sequences in the sample, approximately 5.9% were seen once. The sample was also reused in another study, on T cells expressing NK-cell markers.

The sample was CD8+ T cells sorted from blood. Receptors originate from a young woman in good health. The CDR3 runs from the conserved cysteine through the conserved F or W. The D gene is left open where the match is weak. A row's size may be missing; if present it is once, few, many or a size class.

D gene | clone size | J gene | V gene | CDR3 protein | CDR3 DNA
TRBD1 | few | TRBJ2-7 | TRBV20-1 | CSARDIQGASYEQYF | TGCAGTGCTAGAGATATACAGGGGGCCTCTTACGAGCAGTACTTC
TRBD1 | few | TRBJ2-5 | TRBV9 | CASSVEGDRGWKTQYF | TGTGCCAGCAGCGTAGAAGGGGACAGGGGGTGGAAGACCCAGTACTTC
TRBD1 | many | TRBJ2-3 | TRBV5-1 | CASSLEGAGTDTQYF | TGCGCCAGCAGCTTGGAGGGGGCCGGGACAGATACGCAGTATTTT
. | few | TRBJ1-2 | TRBV7-2 | CASSFPRQMYYGYTF | TGTGCCAGCAGCTTCCCCAGACAGATGTACTATGGCTACACCTTC
. | . | TRBJ1-3 | TRBV20-1 | CSAQGLSSGNTIYF | TGCAGTGCCCAGGGGTTAAGCTCTGGAAACACCATATATTTT
TRBD1 | . | TRBJ2-3 | TRBV11-3 | CASSPNRGLADTQYF | TGTGCCAGCAGCCCTAACAGGGGGCTCGCAGATACGCAGTATTTT
TRBD1 | many | TRBJ1-5 | TRBV29-1 | CSVADSTGGSQPQHF | TGCAGCGTCGCCGATTCGACAGGGGGAAGCCAGCCCCAGCATTTT
. | . | TRBJ1-3 | TRBV9 | CASSAAGVVGNTIYF | TGTGCCAGCAGCGCGGCGGGGGTAGTGGGAAACACCATATATTTT
TRBD2 | few | TRBJ2-3 | TRBV6-1 | CASSELAGGSTDTQYF | TGTGCCAGCAGTGAACTAGCGGGAGGGAGCACAGATACGCAGTATTTT
. | . | TRBJ2-7 | TRBV6-2/TRBV6-3 | CASRGAGTYEQYF | TGTGCCAGCAGGGGTGCGGGAACCTACGAGCAGTACTTC
TRBD2 | many | TRBJ2-1 | TRBV9 | CASSVGTSGYNEQFF | TGTGCCAGCAGCGTAGGAACTAGCGGTTACAATGAGCAGTTCTTC
TRBD1 | many | TRBJ2-7 | TRBV6-1 | CASSSPGQGIGEQYF | TGTGCCAGCAGCTCCCCGGGACAGGGTATTGGCGAGCAGTACTTC
TRBD2 | . | TRBJ2-7 | TRBV27 | CASSFLAETSYEQYF | TGTGCCAGCAGTTTCCTAGCGGAAACATCCTACGAGCAGTACTTC
. | . | TRBJ2-1 | TRBV30 | CAWSVGGADEQFF | TGTGCCTGGAGTGTTGGAGGGGCCGATGAGCAGTTCTTC
. | . | TRBJ2-7 | TRBV25-1 | CAISPGLLCEQYF | TGTGCCATCAGCCCCGGGCTCCTCTGCGAGCAGTACTTC
. | . | TRBJ2-1 | TRBV12-3/TRBV12-4 | CASSFRPGAHEQFF | TGTGCCAGCAGTTTCCGTCCGGGGGCCCATGAGCAGTTCTTC
TRBD2 | . | TRBJ2-3 | TRBV7-2 | CASSLFGGTTSTDTQYF | TGTGCCAGCAGCCTGTTCGGTGGGACTACTAGCACAGATACGCAGTATTTT
TRBD1 | . | TRBJ2-2 | TRBV20-1 | CSAFPGTGKGINTGELFF | TGCAGTGCTTTCCCCGGGACAGGGAAGGGAATTAACACCGGGGAGCTGTTTTTT
TRBD2 | few | TRBJ2-7 | TRBV6-1 | CASSAVGGGGYEQYF | TGTGCCAGCAGTGCAGTGGGGGGGGGAGGCTACGAGCAGTACTTC
TRBD1 | many | TRBJ2-7 | TRBV20-1 | CSARGKRTGGRSYEQYF | TGCAGTGCTAGAGGCAAAAGGACAGGGGGCCGATCCTACGAGCAGTACTTC
. | . | TRBJ2-7 | TRBV6-1 | CASRPTYDDHEQYF | TGTGCCAGCAGGCCCACCTATGACGACCACGAGCAGTACTTC
TRBD2 | few | TRBJ2-3 | TRBV9 | CASSVAGGLTDTQYF | TGTGCCAGCAGCGTAGCGGGAGGACTCACAGATACGCAGTATTTT
. | . | TRBJ2-7 | TRBV27 | CATSGFRPYEQYF | TGTGCCACCTCGGGGTTTCGCCCGTACGAGCAGTACTTC
. | few | TRBJ1-4 | TRBV3-1 | CASSHGDKESNEKLFF | TGTGCCAGCAGCCACGGTGACAAGGAATCTAATGAAAAACTGTTTTTT
. | many | TRBJ1-1 | TRBV25-1 | CASSPRRGFVNTEAFF | TGTGCCAGCAGTCCCCGCCGCGGGTTTGTGAACACTGAAGCTTTCTTT
. | few | TRBJ2-2 | TRBV6-2/TRBV6-3 | CASMVPTGELFF | TGTGCCAGCATGGTGCCCACCGGGGAGCTGTTTTTT
. | many | TRBJ2-1 | TRBV29-1 | CSVEGLASSYNEQFF | TGCAGCGTTGAAGGGCTAGCCAGCTCCTACAATGAGCAGTTCTTC
. | . | TRBJ2-1 | TRBV27 | CASYGGGAYNEQFF | TGTGCCAGCTATGGAGGGGGGGCCTACAATGAGCAGTTCTTC
. | many | TRBJ2-7 | TRBV7-2 | CASRYLGGEGSLSEQYF | TGTGCCAGCAGATACTTAGGGGGGGAGGGCTCCCTCTCCGAGCAGTACTTC
. | few | TRBJ2-1 | TRBV30 | CAWSEREQFF | TGTGCCTGGTCGGAAAGGGAGCAGTTCTTC
TRBD1 | many | TRBJ2-2 | TRBV12-3/TRBV12-4 | CAAGQGVNGELFF | TGTGCGGCGGGACAGGGGGTCAACGGGGAGCTGTTTTTT
. | many | TRBJ2-1 | TRBV20-1 | CSAPAGLTYNEQFF | TGCAGTGCCCCCGCGGGACTGACCTACAATGAGCAGTTCTTC
TRBD1 | many | TRBJ2-7 | TRBV7-9 | CASSFGTGGEQYF | TGTGCCAGCAGCTTCGGTACAGGGGGCGAGCAGTACTTC
TRBD2 | few | TRBJ2-7 | TRBV20-1 | CSASPGGPSEQYF | TGCAGTGCTAGTCCGGGAGGGCCTAGCGAGCAGTACTTC
TRBD2 | few | TRBJ2-7 | TRBV15 | CATSRVKSGSYEQYF | TGTGCCACCAGCAGAGTAAAAAGCGGGAGTTACGAGCAGTACTTC
TRBD2 | . | TRBJ2-1 | TRBV2 | CASSGSGLAAYNEQFF | TGTGCCAGCAGTGGGAGCGGACTAGCGGCCTACAATGAGCAGTTCTTC
TRBD2 | many | TRBJ2-7 | TRBV20-1 | CSAILPGLAGSVYEQYF | TGCAGTGCTATACTACCGGGACTAGCGGGATCGGTCTACGAGCAGTACTTC
. | few | TRBJ2-7 | TRBV12-3/TRBV12-4 | CASSFGLIYEQYF | TGTGCCAGCAGTTTCGGGCTGATTTACGAGCAGTACTTC
. | . | TRBJ2-3 | TRBV20-1 | CSASAGYFTDTQYF | TGCAGTGCTAGTGCGGGCTACTTCACAGATACGCAGTATTTT
TRBD2 | many | TRBJ2-1 | TRBV5-6 | CASSQEPSSGNGEQFF | TGTGCCAGCAGCCAGGAACCTTCTAGCGGGAATGGTGAGCAGTTCTTC
. | . | TRBJ2-4 | TRBV6-1 | CASSELRGAKNIQYF | TGTGCCAGCAGTGAGCTGAGAGGGGCCAAAAACATTCAGTACTTC
. | many | TRBJ1-2 | TRBV29-1 | CSVEYGQSYGYTF | TGCAGCGTTGAATACGGACAAAGCTATGGCTACACCTTC
. | many | TRBJ2-7 | TRBV7-2 | CASSTPYEQYF | TGTGCCAGCAGCACCCCCTACGAGCAGTACTTC
. | many | TRBJ1-1 | TRBV7-2 | CARRASNTEAFF | TGTGCCCGGAGGGCGTCGAACACTGAAGCTTTCTTT
TRBD1 | few | TRBJ2-1 | TRBV12-3/TRBV12-4 | CASRGTVSYNEQFF | TGTGCCAGCAGAGGGACAGTTTCCTACAATGAGCAGTTCTTC
TRBD1 | . | TRBJ2-7 | TRBV12-3/TRBV12-4 | CASSSGTASYEQYF | TGTGCCAGCTCATCCGGGACAGCCTCCTACGAGCAGTACTTC
. | many | TRBJ1-1 | TRBV9 | CASSPPSGIPESTEAFF | TGTGCCAGCAGCCCCCCCTCCGGGATCCCGGAGAGCACTGAAGCTTTCTTT
TRBD1 | few | TRBJ2-7 | TRBV6-1 | CASSEIPQGRFPYEQYF | TGTGCCAGCAGTGAAATTCCACAGGGGCGGTTTCCCTACGAGCAGTACTTC
. | . | TRBJ2-7 | TRBV5-6 | CASSSGNTYEQYF | TGTGCCAGCAGCTCCGGGAATACCTACGAGCAGTACTTC
. | . | TRBJ1-2 | TRBV7-9 | CASSLERENYGYTF | TGTGCCAGCAGCTTAGAGAGGGAGAACTATGGCTACACCTTC
TRBD1 | . | TRBJ2-7 | TRBV13 | CASRTGTGIYEQYF | TGTGCCAGCAGAACCGGGACAGGTATATACGAGCAGTACTTC
TRBD2 | few | TRBJ2-3 | TRBV6-5 | CASSYSTGGRADTQYF | TGTGCCAGCAGTTATTCCACGGGGGGGCGGGCAGATACGCAGTATTTT